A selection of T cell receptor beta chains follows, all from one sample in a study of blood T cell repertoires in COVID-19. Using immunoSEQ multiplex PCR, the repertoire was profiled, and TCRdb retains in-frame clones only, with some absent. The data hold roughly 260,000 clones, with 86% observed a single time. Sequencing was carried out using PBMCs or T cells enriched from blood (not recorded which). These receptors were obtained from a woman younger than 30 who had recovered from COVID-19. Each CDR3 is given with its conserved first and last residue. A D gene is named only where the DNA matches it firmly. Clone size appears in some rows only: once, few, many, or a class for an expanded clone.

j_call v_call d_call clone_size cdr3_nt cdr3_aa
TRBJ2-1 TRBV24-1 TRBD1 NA TGTGCCACCAGTGATTTCGGACAGGGCCCTCAGTTCTTC CATSDFGQGPQFF
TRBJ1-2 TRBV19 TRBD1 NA TGTGCCAGTAGCCCGACAGGGTTCTATGGCTACACCTTC CASSPTGFYGYTF
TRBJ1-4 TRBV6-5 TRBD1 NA TGTGCCAGCAGTATACAGGGGGCTATTAATGAAAAACTGTTTTTT CASSIQGAINEKLFF
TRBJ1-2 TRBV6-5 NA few TGTGCCAGCAGATCTGTGGTAGGGGGGGGCTATGGCTACACCTTC CASRSVVGGGYGYTF
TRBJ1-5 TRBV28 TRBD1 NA TGTGCCAGCAGTTTAGAGGCGGCAGGGGGAATAGATAGCAATCAGCCCCAGCATTTT CASSLEAAGGIDSNQPQHF
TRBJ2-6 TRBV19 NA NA TGTGCCAGTAGTCCTAGTTTCGTCGGCGTTGGGGCCAACGTCCTGACTTTC CASSPSFVGVGANVLTF
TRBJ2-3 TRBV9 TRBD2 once TGTGCCAGCAGCCCCGTAGCGGGAGGGTTATTCACAGATACGCAGTATTTT CASSPVAGGLFTDTQYF
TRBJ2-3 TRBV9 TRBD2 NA TGTGCCAGCAGCCCCCGATACGGGACTAGCGGGAGGAGCACAGATACGCAGTATTTT CASSPRYGTSGRSTDTQYF
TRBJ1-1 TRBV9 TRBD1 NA TGTGCCAGCAGCGTAGAACAGGGGCACACTGAAGCTTTCTTT CASSVEQGHTEAFF
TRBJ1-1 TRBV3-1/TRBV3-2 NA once TGTGCCAGCAGCCAAGTCCAGAACACTGAAGCTTTCTTT CASSQVQNTEAFF
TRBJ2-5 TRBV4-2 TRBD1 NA TGTGCCAGCAGCCACGGACAGGGCCAAGAGACCCAGTACTTC CASSHGQGQETQYF
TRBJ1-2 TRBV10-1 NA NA TGCGCCAGCAGTGTCGACAGCCTGCGCTACACCTTC CASSVDSLRYTF
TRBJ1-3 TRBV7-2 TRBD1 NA TGTGCCAGCAGCTTAAGGGCAACAGGGGTCTGGGGAAACACCATATATTTT CASSLRATGVWGNTIYF
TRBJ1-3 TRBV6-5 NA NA TGTGCCAGCAGTACGGACAGTACCACTGGAAACACCATATATTTT CASSTDSTTGNTIYF
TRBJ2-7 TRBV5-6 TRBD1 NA TGTGCCAGCAGCGAACGGACAGGGTGGAGGGGCGAGCAGTACTTC CASSERTGWRGEQYF
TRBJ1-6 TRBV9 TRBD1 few TGTGCCAGCGGGGGACAGACGTTAATCCCCCTCCACTTT CASGGQTLIPLHF
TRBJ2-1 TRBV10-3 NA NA TGTGCCATCAGTGTAGGGGGGGACCCCTTTTACAATGAGCAGTTCTTC CAISVGGDPFYNEQFF
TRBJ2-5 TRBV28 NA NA TGTGCCAGCAGTTTACAGGGCCCCCAAGAGACCCAGTACTTC CASSLQGPQETQYF
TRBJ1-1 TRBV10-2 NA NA TGCGCCAGCAGTGAGCTGGGGGCAGGTACTGAAGCTTTCTTT CASSELGAGTEAFF
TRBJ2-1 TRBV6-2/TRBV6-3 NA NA TGTGCCAGCAGTTCCTACGTGACTACAAACAATGAGCAGTTCTTC CASSSYVTTNNEQFF
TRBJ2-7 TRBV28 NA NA TGTGCCAGCAGTCGTCAGGTCCAAACTCTTAACGAGCAGTACTTC CASSRQVQTLNEQYF
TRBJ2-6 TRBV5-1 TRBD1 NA TGCGCCAGCAGCTTGGACAGGGGTGCGGCTGGGGCCAACGTCCTGACTTTC CASSLDRGAAGANVLTF
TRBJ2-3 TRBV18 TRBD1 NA TGTGCCAGCTCACTGAACCGGACAGGACCCAGCACAGATACGCAGTATTTT CASSLNRTGPSTDTQYF
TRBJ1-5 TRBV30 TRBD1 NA TGTGCCTGGGGTCCGGGACAGGGTGTTTGGAGCAATCAGCCCCAGCATTTT CAWGPGQGVWSNQPQHF
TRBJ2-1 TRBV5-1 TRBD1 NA TGCGCCAGCAGCTTGAGTCCGGGCGCCGGGACAGGTTACAATGAGCAGTTCTTC CASSLSPGAGTGYNEQFF
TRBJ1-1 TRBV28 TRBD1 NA TGTGCCACCAAGACAGGGGGGGAGGACACTGAAGCTTTCTTT CATKTGGEDTEAFF
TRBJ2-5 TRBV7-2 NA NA TGTGCCAGCAGCTTAGTGGCCGCGGGGGCACAAGAGACCCAGTACTTC CASSLVAAGAQETQYF
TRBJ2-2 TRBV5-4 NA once TGTGCCAGCAGCAAAGACAGGTACACCGGGGAGCTGTTTTTT CASSKDRYTGELFF
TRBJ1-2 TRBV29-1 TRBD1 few TGCAGCGTTAAAGGGACAGGGCGATTCAACTATGGCTACACCTTC CSVKGTGRFNYGYTF
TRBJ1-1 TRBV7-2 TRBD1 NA TGTGCCAGCAGCTTGACCCGGGCAGGGGGAGACACTGAAGCTTTCTTT CASSLTRAGGDTEAFF
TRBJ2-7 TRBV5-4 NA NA TGTGCCAGCAGCTTGGATTTAACTTCCTACGAGCAGTACTTC CASSLDLTSYEQYF
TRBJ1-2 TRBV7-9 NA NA TGTGCCAGCACCCGGAGCAATCTTGGTGGCTACACCTTC CASTRSNLGGYTF
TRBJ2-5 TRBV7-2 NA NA TGTGCCAGCAGCTTAGGCGGCAGAGGTCAAGAGACCCAGTACTTC CASSLGGRGQETQYF
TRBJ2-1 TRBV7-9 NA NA TGTGCCAGCAGCCCTCTGAGGAGGATAGCGGATTACAATGAGCAGTTCTTC CASSPLRRIADYNEQFF
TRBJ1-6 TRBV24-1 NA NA TGTGCCACCCACACGGGGGACCATTCACCCCTCCACTTT CATHTGDHSPLHF
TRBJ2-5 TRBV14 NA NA TGTGCCAGCAGCCAAATCTCTCGCCAAGAGACCCAGTACTTC CASSQISRQETQYF
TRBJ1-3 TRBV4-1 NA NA TGCGCCAGCAGCCAAGATCCGGCAGGTTTTGGAAACACCATATATTTT CASSQDPAGFGNTIYF
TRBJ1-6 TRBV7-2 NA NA TGTGCCAGCAGCTTCCGTAGTTCACCCCTCCACTTT CASSFRSSPLHF
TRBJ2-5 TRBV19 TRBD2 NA TGTGCCAGTAGTATAGTCTATACGGCTAGCGGGAGGGCCAAGGAGACCCAGTACTTC CASSIVYTASGRAKETQYF
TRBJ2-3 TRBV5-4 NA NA TGTGCCAGCAGCCCCATAGCCACAGATACGCAGTATTTT CASSPIATDTQYF
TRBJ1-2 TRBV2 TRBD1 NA TGTGCCAGCAGCCGAGAAACAGGGGGCAATGGCTACACCTTC CASSRETGGNGYTF
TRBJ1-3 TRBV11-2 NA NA TGTGCCAGCATCGCGGAAAGGGGCACCATATATTTT CASIAERGTIYF
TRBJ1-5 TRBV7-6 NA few TGTGCCAGCAGCTCGGAGGGGGGGCAGGACCCTGAGCCCCAGCATTTT CASSSEGGQDPEPQHF
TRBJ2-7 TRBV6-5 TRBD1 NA TGTGCCAGCAGTACCCGGGACAGGGGGCTCGGGGAGCAGTACTTC CASSTRDRGLGEQYF
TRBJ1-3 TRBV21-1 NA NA TGTGCCAACAATCGACAGGGGAGTCCCTCTGGAAACACCATATATTTT CANNRQGSPSGNTIYF
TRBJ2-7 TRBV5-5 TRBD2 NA TGTGCCAGCAGCCTTAGGGGCGGGGGGTCCACAGAGCAGTACTTC CASSLRGGGSTEQYF
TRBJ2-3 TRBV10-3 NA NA TGTGCCATCAGCCAAAATCCAAGCGACAGCGCAGATACGCAGTATTTT CAISQNPSDSADTQYF
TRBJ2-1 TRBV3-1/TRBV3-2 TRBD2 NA TGTGCCAGCAGCCAGCGGGGGGGCGGGCAGTTCTTC CASSQRGGGQFF
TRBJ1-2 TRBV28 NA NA TGTGCCAGCGGGGTAGGCCGGGGGGATGGCTACACCTTC CASGVGRGDGYTF
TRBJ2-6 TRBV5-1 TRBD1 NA TGCGCCAGCAGCTCGGTGGGACAGGGACCGTCTGGGGCCAACGTCCTGACTTTC CASSSVGQGPSGANVLTF
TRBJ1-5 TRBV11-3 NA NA TGTGCCAGCAGCAGCCGTCAGCCCCAGCATTTT CASSSRQPQHF
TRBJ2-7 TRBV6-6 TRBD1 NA TGTGCCAGCAGTCCTCGGACAGGGTTCGGGGAGCAGTACTTC CASSPRTGFGEQYF